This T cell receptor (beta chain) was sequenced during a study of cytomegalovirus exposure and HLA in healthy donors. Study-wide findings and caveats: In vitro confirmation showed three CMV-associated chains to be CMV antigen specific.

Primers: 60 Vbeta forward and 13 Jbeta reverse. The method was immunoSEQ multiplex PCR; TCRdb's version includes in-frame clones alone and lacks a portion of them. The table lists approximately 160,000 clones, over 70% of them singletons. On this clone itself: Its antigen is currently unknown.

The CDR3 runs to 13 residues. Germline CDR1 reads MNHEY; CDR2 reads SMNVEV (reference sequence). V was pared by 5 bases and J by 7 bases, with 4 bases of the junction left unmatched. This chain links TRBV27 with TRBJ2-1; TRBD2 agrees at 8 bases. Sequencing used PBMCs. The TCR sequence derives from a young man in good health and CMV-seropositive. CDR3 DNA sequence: TGTGCCAGCAGTCGGACTAGCCTAAATGAGCAGTTCTTC. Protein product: CASSRTSLNEQFF.